Each of the 13 T cell receptor beta chains below was sequenced from the same sample in a study of cytomegalovirus exposure and HLA in healthy donors. Both 60 Vbeta primers and 13 Jbeta primers went into the PCR. The table came from immunoSEQ multiplex PCR; TCRdb's copy has only in-frame clones and leaves some out. The sample carries 140,000 to 150,000 clones, about 80% recorded once. Specimen: PBMCs. Receptors were obtained from a man between 40 and 49 years old in good health and CMV-seronegative.

The rearrangement links TRBV7-6 to TRBJ1-3, with D perhaps TRBD1 (5 bases). CDR1 and CDR2 from the germline V gene are SGHVS and FNYEAQ. The CDR3 is made up of 17 amino acids. V was shortened by 5 bases and J by 0 bases, with 17 bases between the two germline ends. CDR3 sequence (DNA): TGTGCCAGCAGCCCACGGGGGGTTGGGAGCTCTGGAAACACCATATATTTT. Amino acids: CASSPRGVGSSGNTIYF.

The chain couples TRBV12-5 to TRBJ2-7; unclear D gene. Germline-derived CDR1 and CDR2 are LGHNT and FRNRAP. This CDR3 is 11 amino acids long. The V end lost 4 bases, the J end lost 4 bases, and 5 bases lay between the germline ends. The CDR3 region is CASGWAYEQYF. DNA of the CDR3: TGTGCTAGTGGTTGGGCATACGAGCAGTACTTC.

The chain carries TRBV19 and TRBJ1-6; D perhaps matches TRBD1 (6 bases). V dropped 7 bases and J dropped 8 bases, with 21 bases sitting between them. Germline V gene lookup returns CDR1 LNHDA and CDR2 SQIVND (reference sequence). This CDR3 region has 16 residues. In nucleotides, the CDR3 is TGTGCCAGTAAAATCGGGCCGGGACAAGAGGATTCACCCCTCCACTTT. It translates to CASKIGPGQEDSPLHF.

This clone was detected once. V usage is TRBV6-1 and J usage is TRBJ1-5; 8 bases map to TRBD1. Germline V CDR1 and CDR2: MNHNS, SASEGT. Trimming cost V 6 bases and J 0 bases; bases outside gene matches: 4. The length of the CDR3 is 15 residues. The CDR3 is CASSPGGYSNQPQHF. CDR3 coding DNA: TGTGCCAGCAGCCCAGGGGGCTATAGCAATCAGCCCCAGCATTTT.

This clone has just a few counts. The CDR3 reads CASSQQGHGGEKLFF. The CDR3 DNA sequence: TGTGCCAGTAGTCAACAGGGTCACGGTGGTGAAAAACTGTTTTTT. J is TRBJ1-4 and V is TRBV19, with D maybe TRBD1 (6 bases). Per the germline V gene, CDR1 is LNHDA and CDR2 is SQIVND (reference sequence). The CDR3 has 15 amino acids. V gave up 5 bases and J gave up 7 bases, with 17 bases separating them.

The chain combines TRBV18 with TRBJ2-7; a possible D gene is TRBD2 (6 bases). The germline gives CDR1 KGHSH, CDR2 LQKENI. This CDR3 has 12 residues. With 3 bases removed from V and 6 bases from J, the gap between germline ends came to 9 bases. This chain's CDR3 is CASSPRDSEQYF. In DNA, the CDR3 is TGTGCCAGCTCACCCCGGGACTCCGAGCAGTACTTC.

The chain links TRBV7-6 to TRBJ1-6, with 7 bases fitting TRBD1. Losses at the gene ends were 6 bases for V and 6 bases for J; bases not matched to a gene: 11. This CDR3 is built from 16 residues. From germline, CDR1 is SGHVS and CDR2 FNYEAQ. CDR3 residues: CASSPVLRGLNSPLHF. CDR3 in DNA: TGTGCCAGCAGTCCTGTATTGAGGGGGCTTAATTCACCCCTCCACTTT.

The rearrangement links TRBV28 to TRBJ1-1; 7 bases are shared with TRBD1. The CDR3 contains 15 residues. The germline CDR1 and CDR2 sequences are MDHEN and SYDVKM. J gave up 2 bases and V 5 bases, and 8 bases lay outside the gene matches. The CDR3 loop is CASSLSTGPNTEAFF. In DNA, the CDR3 is TGTGCCAGCAGTCTCTCGACAGGGCCCAACACTGAAGCTTTCTTT.

The CDR3 sequence is CASSQTGWGRNGYTF. The CDR3 DNA sequence: TGTGCCAGTAGTCAGACAGGGTGGGGGAGAAATGGCTACACCTTC. V usage is TRBV19 and J usage is TRBJ1-2, with 7 bases fitting TRBD1. The CDR3 runs to 15 residues. CDR1 LNHDA and CDR2 SQIVND come from the germline V gene (reference sequence). J was trimmed by 6 bases and V by 5 bases; bases with no gene match: 12.

This sequence joins TRBV29-1 and TRBJ1-1; D unresolved. Trimming cost V 7 bases and J 5 bases, with 14 bases left between them. Germline V gene data show CDR1 as SQVTM and CDR2 as ANQGSEA. This CDR3 is 12 amino acids long. CDR3 sequence reads: CSGGHFKTEAFF. CDR3 sequence (DNA): TGCAGCGGAGGGCATTTTAAGACTGAAGCTTTCTTT.

J is TRBJ2-5 and V is TRBV15; D is ambiguous. Trimming cost V 5 bases and J 5 bases, with 12 bases left between them. The CDR3 is 13 residues long. The germline V gene has CDR1 LNHNV and CDR2 YYDKDF (reference sequence). The CDR3 nucleotides read TGTGCCACCAGCGCTATCTCCTGGGAGACCCAGTACTTC. Encoded protein: CATSAISWETQYF.

V gene TRBV5-1 combines with J gene TRBJ2-3; 11 bases match TRBD2. Trimming cost V 5 bases and J 5 bases; bases outside gene matches: 4. Per germline, CDR1 SGHRS and CDR2 YFSETQ. This CDR3 comprises 14 residues. For the CDR3, the DNA is TGCGCCAGCAGGCCCGGGACTAGCGGAGATACGCAGTATTTT. Protein sequence: CASRPGTSGDTQYF. Complete variable domain (other parts from reference TRBV5-1 and TRBJ2-3): KAGVTQTPRYLIKTRGQQVTLSCSPISGHRSVSWYQQTPGQGLQFLFEYFSETQRNKGNFPGRFSGRQFSNSRSEMNVSTLELGDSALYLCASRPGTSGDTQYFGPGTRLTVL.

The chain has TRBV13 and TRBJ2-5; D is undetermined. The DNA end is more similar to TRBJ2-7, so the J call may be wrong. The CDR3 is 14 amino acids. Germline CDR1 reads PRHDT; CDR2 reads FYEKMQ (reference sequence). CDR3 sequence: CASSLSRSSYEQYF. The CDR3 region has the DNA TGTGCCAGCAGCTTATCCAGGTCATCCTACGAGCAGTACTTC.